This TCR beta chain was captured by sequencing in a study of blood T cell repertoires in COVID-19. The CDR3 loop spans 15 amino acids. Germline values: CDR1 LGHDT, CDR2 YNNKEL (reference sequence). With 3 bases clipped from V and 4 bases from J, the junction kept 8 bases outside the gene matches. The authors' processing: By means of reference gene primer amplification, nucleated cell counts were estimated. The repertoire was sequenced with immunoSEQ multiplex PCR; TCRdb's copy has only in-frame clones and lacks some. That table gives V, J and clone size, and the DNA gave D and trimming. Here the sample spans some 70,000 clones, roughly 84% being singletons.

This TCR came from a man in his forties or fifties with active COVID-19. V is TRBV3-1 (or the pseudogene TRBV3-2) and J is TRBJ2-5; 7 bases fit TRBD2. Sample: peripheral blood. The CDR3 region is CASSQLRLAGETQYF. The DNA for the CDR3 is TGTGCCAGCAGCCAGCTACGACTAGCAGGAGAGACCCAGTACTTC.